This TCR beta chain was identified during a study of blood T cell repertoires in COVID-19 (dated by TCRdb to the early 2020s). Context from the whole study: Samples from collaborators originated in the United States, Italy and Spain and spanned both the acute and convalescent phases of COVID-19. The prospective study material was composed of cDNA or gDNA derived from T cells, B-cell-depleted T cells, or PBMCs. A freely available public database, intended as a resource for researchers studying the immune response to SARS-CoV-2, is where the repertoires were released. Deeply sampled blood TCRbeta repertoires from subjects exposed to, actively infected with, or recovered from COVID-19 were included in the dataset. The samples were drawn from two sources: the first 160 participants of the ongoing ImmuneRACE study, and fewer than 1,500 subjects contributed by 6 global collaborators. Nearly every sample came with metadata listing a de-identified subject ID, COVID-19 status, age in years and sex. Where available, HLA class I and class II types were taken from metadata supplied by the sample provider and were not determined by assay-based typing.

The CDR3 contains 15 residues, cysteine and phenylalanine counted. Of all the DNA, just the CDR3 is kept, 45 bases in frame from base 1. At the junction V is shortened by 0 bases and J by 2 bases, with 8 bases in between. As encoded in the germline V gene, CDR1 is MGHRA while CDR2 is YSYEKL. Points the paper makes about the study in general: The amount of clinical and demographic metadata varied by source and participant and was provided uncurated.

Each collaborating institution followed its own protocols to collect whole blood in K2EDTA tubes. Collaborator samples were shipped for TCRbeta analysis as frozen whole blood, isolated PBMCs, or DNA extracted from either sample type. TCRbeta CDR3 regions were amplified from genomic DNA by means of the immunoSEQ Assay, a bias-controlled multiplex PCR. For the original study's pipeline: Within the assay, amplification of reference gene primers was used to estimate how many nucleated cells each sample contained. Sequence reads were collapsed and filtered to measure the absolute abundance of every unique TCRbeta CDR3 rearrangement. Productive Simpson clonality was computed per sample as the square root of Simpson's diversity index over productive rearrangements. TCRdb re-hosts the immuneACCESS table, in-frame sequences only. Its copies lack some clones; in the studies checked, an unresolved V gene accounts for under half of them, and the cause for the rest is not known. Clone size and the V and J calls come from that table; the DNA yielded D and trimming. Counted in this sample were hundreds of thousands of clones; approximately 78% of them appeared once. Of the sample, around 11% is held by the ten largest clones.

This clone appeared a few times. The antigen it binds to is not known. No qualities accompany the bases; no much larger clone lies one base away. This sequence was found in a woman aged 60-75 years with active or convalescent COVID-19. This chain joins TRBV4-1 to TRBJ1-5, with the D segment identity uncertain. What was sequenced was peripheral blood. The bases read TGCGCCAGCAGCCAAGAGTCAGGTCGCAATCAGCCCCAGCATTTT. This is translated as CASSQESGRNQPQHF.